Here is one T cell receptor beta chain with its context. Its antigen is unidentified. The sample comes from a study of beta chain features in type 1 diabetes. Findings and caveats of the study: Among all four CD4+ subsets, Type 1 diabetes patients had TCRB CDR3s that were moderately but significantly shorter.

Expressed TCRB transcripts were sequenced because the isolated RNA had all been reverse transcribed beforehand. Here immunoSEQ multiplex PCR was the method, and the copy in TCRdb shows in-frame clones only, minus some. The sample yields about 150,000 clones, approximately 8.1% seen once. The J segment lost 6 bases and the V segment lost 2 bases, leaving 5 bases of the junction unmatched. Germline assignment: CDR1 KGHSH and CDR2 LQKENI. The CDR3 length is 15 residues. The gene calls are TRBV18 and TRBJ2-2; 8 positions match TRBD2. This receptor was obtained from a man aged 18 to 29 in good health. The sample comprised central memory CD4+ T cells from blood. CDR3 DNA sequence: TGTGCCAGCTCACCAATCGGGGGGGCCTCCGGGGAGCTGTTTTTT. Residues: CASSPIGGASGELFF.